The 23 T cell receptor beta chains reported below all come from one sample, sequenced in a study of blood T cells in healthy people across ages. A sample-barcoded 5' primer and a J-beta primer mix were used in a second PCR of roughly 6 to 11 cycles. Via MiXCR, TCRdb re-called the 5' RACE reads, giving one row per CDR3 protein. The data show about 2 million distinct CDR3 sequences, 49% seen once. The source material was blood. All receptors derive from a woman aged 40 to 50 in good health.

The gene calls are TRBV4-2 and TRBJ2-3; weak D call: TRBD2 (6 bases). Trimming removed 1 base from V and 5 bases from J, with 7 bases in between. The CDR3 covers 13 residues. CDR1 LGHNA and CDR2 YNFKEQ come from the germline V gene. CDR3 sequence: CASSQGREDTQYF. In DNA form, the CDR3 reads TGTGCCAGCAGCCAAGGGAGGGAAGATACGCAGTATTTT.

This clonotype has only one observation. This chain uses TRBV13 with TRBJ1-1; D is unclear. CDR1 PRHDT and CDR2 FYEKMQ come from the germline V gene (reference sequence). Trimming stripped 5 bases from V and 3 bases from J, with 16 bases between. The CDR3 contains 15 residues. The CDR3: CASSLDGVWDTEAFF. For the CDR3, the DNA is TGTGCCAGCAGCCTAGACGGGGTCTGGGACACTGAAGCTTTCTTT.

The rearrangement uses TRBV7-2 and TRBJ2-2; TRBD1 matches at 8 bases. Per the germline V gene, CDR1 is SGHTA and CDR2 is FQGNSA. Trimming cost V 4 bases and J 4 bases; bases outside gene matches: 8. The CDR3 contains 16 residues. CDR3 region: CASSSDRGSFTGELFF. DNA of the CDR3: TGTGCCAGCAGCTCAGACAGGGGTAGTTTCACCGGGGAGCTGTTTTTT.

The chain links TRBV11-2 to TRBJ2-5, with 9 bases aligning to TRBD2. From germline, CDR1 is SGHAT and CDR2 FQNNGV. J gave up 2 bases and V 0 bases, and 4 bases lay outside the gene matches. This CDR3 comprises 16 residues. The CDR3 sequence: CASSLESSGVQETQYF. The CDR3 DNA reads as TGTGCCAGCAGCTTAGAGTCTAGCGGGGTACAAGAGACCCAGTACTTC. Complete variable domain (other parts from reference TRBV11-2 and TRBJ2-5): EAGVAQSPRYKIIEKRQSVAFWCNPISGHATLYWYQQILGQGPKLLIQFQNNGVVDDSQLPKDRFSAERLKGVDSTLKIQPAKLEDSAVYLCASSLESSGVQETQYFGPGTRLLVL.

This clonotype has ten or more counts. The genes are TRBV29-1 and TRBJ2-7; D is perhaps TRBD1 (7 bases). CDR1 SQVTM and CDR2 ANQGSEA come from the germline V gene. The CDR3 has 12 amino acids. V was cut by 7 bases and J by 3 bases, with 13 bases left in between. CDR3 in amino acids: CSAAGQSYEQYF. In DNA, the CDR3 is TGCAGCGCGGCGGGACAGAGCTACGAGCAGTACTTC.

This clonotype was counted between two and nine times. The genes are TRBV7-9 and TRBJ2-5; D is unresolved. The germline gives CDR1 SEHNR, CDR2 FQNEAQ (reference sequence). The CDR3 length is 14 residues. Trimming left V 6 bases short and J 5 bases short, with 16 bases between. CDR3 loop: CASSSGSAWETQYF. CDR3 coding DNA: TGTGCCAGCAGTTCTGGATCGGCGTGGGAGACCCAGTACTTC.

The chain has TRBV28 and TRBJ2-1; 8 nucleotides align to TRBD1. There are 16 residues in the CDR3. The germline CDR1 and CDR2 sequences are MDHEN and SYDVKM. The trim removed 4 bases at V and 4 bases at J, leaving 9 bases unmatched. The CDR3 is CASSSKRQGLYNEQFF. The CDR3 coding sequence is TGTGCCAGCAGTTCAAAGAGACAGGGGCTATACAATGAGCAGTTCTTC.

The chain is built from TRBV6-6 and TRBJ2-1; 11 bases match TRBD1. J gave up 7 bases and V 7 bases, and 9 bases lay outside the gene matches. The CDR3 is 15 amino acids. Germline V gene sequence: CDR1 MNHNY, CDR2 SVGAGI (reference sequence). The CDR3 reads CASTRGQGGLNEQFF. The CDR3 DNA follows: TGTGCCAGCACGAGGGGACAGGGGGGATTGAATGAGCAGTTCTTC.

This chain uses TRBV12-3 or TRBV12-4 with TRBJ2-5; no clear D. V was clipped by 5 bases and J by 4 bases, with 11 bases between them. CDR3 size: 13 residues. In nucleotides, the CDR3 is TGTGCCAGCAGTGTAGGGCTCTCAGAGACCCAGTACTTC. The encoded protein is CASSVGLSETQYF.

V usage is TRBV20-1 and J usage is TRBJ1-2, with 7 bases identical to TRBD1. The CDR3 has 11 residues. The germline CDR1 and CDR2 sequences are DFQATT and SNEGSKA (reference sequence). V dropped 4 bases and J dropped 7; count of bases not matched to a gene: 3. The CDR3 reads CSATGTAGYTF. The CDR3 nucleotides read TGCAGTGCTACTGGGACAGCTGGCTACACCTTC.

The V and J genes are TRBV5-5 and TRBJ2-7; 9 positions agree with TRBD1. Germline V gives CDR1 SGHKS, CDR2 YYEKEE (reference sequence). V lost 6 bases and J lost 2; bases outside the gene matches: 9. CDR3 length: 15 residues. The CDR3 sequence: CASTHQGQGTYEQYF. The CDR3 bases are TGTGCCAGCACCCACCAGGGACAGGGCACCTACGAGCAGTACTTC.

This clonotype was seen only a few times. This chain links TRBV2 with TRBJ2-7; the D is unclear. CDR1 and CDR2 from the germline V gene are SNHLY and FYNNEI. This CDR3 comprises 10 residues. Trimming removed 10 bases at V and 3 bases at J, with 7 bases between. This chain's CDR3 is CATGRYEQYF. The CDR3 region has the DNA TGTGCCACCGGACGCTACGAGCAGTACTTC.

The chain recombines TRBV20-1 with TRBJ2-7; D call uncertain. Trimming cost V 0 bases and J 2 bases, with 14 bases left between them. This CDR3 spans 15 amino acids. Germline values: CDR1 DFQATT, CDR2 SNEGSKA (reference sequence). The DNA for the CDR3 is TGCAGTGCTAGAGATGAATTGGCTGGGGCCTACGAGCAGTACTTC. Amino acid sequence: CSARDELAGAYEQYF.

The chain combines TRBV29-1 with TRBJ1-5; 7 positions agree with TRBD1. V shed 6 bases, J shed 2 bases, and the junction held 7 bases outside the gene matches. The CDR3 consists of 14 residues. Germline V gives CDR1 SQVTM, CDR2 ANQGSEA. CDR3 residues: CSVLITGGNQPQHF. The CDR3 coding sequence is TGCAGCGTCCTCATTACAGGGGGCAATCAGCCCCAGCATTTT.

The V call is TRBV5-1, the J call TRBJ1-2, with D uncertain. Germline V gives CDR1 SGHRS, CDR2 YFSETQ. The germline V and J ends were trimmed by 2 bases and 13 bases, with 12 bases remaining between them. The CDR3 extends over 11 amino acids. CDR3 protein: CASSFGPSITF. The CDR3 nucleotides read TGCGCCAGCAGCTTCGGACCGAGTATCACCTTC.

In its sample, this clonotype was seen a few times. It may be a read error: a sequence one base away is much more abundant. The gene calls are TRBV6-6 and TRBJ2-5; D is unclear. This CDR3 has 11 residues. Deletions cut 6 bases from V and 5 bases from J, with 7 bases between. The V gene's germline CDR1 is MNHNY and CDR2 SVGAGI (reference sequence). The CDR3 here is CASRSWETQYF. DNA of the CDR3: TGTGCCAGCAGGTCCTGGGAGACCCAGTACTTC.

This clonotype was observed a few times. The chain is built from TRBV7-2 and TRBJ2-5, with D possibly TRBD1 on 6 matching bases. Germline V gene lookup returns CDR1 SGHTA and CDR2 FQGNSA. The CDR3 contains 16 residues. The germline V and J ends were trimmed by 6 bases and 3 bases, with 20 bases remaining between them. The CDR3 DNA sequence: TGTGCCAGCAGTCCTCAGGGGAGTCTGGCGAAAGAGACCCAGTACTTC. Its protein is CASSPQGSLAKETQYF.

On this clonotype: Its ends do not fully match the called genes, so a read error is possible. This sequence joins TRBV27 and TRBJ2-5; TRBD2 matches 8 bases. The CDR3 extends over 15 amino acids. The V gene's germline CDR1 is MNHEY and CDR2 SMNVEV (reference sequence). The chain's CDR3 is CASSLLAGGRETRYF. Written as DNA, the CDR3 is TGTGCCAGCAGTTTACTGGCGGGAGGACGGGAGACCCGGTACTTC.

This clonotype has only a few counts. The V call is TRBV29-1, the J call TRBJ2-1; 7 bases match TRBD1. Germline V gives CDR1 SQVTM, CDR2 ANQGSEA. The CDR3 is 15 amino acids. Trimming removed 5 bases from V and 7 bases from J; junction bases left unmatched: 14. The CDR3 DNA reads TGCAGCGTTTTGACAGGGAATTCGGCGTCAAATGAGCAGTTCTTC. Residues: CSVLTGNSASNEQFF.

V usage is TRBV20-1 and J usage is TRBJ1-2; 8 bases map to TRBD1. The CDR3 loop spans 15 amino acids. Germline V gives CDR1 DFQATT, CDR2 SNEGSKA (reference sequence). V lost 2 bases to trimming and J lost 6 bases; unmatched junction nucleotides: 11. CDR3 protein: CSARPPGTGMDGYTF. DNA for the CDR3: TGCAGTGCTAGACCCCCCGGGACAGGAATGGATGGCTACACCTTC.

Only a few counts were recorded for this clonotype. The chain recombines TRBV7-2 with TRBJ1-6, with D unresolved. Germline loops: CDR1 SGHTA, CDR2 FQGNSA. The V end lost 4 bases, the J end lost 0 bases, and 16 bases lay between the germline ends. The CDR3 sequence is 18 residues long. The CDR3 is CASSSGPSLSSYNSPLHF. DNA of the CDR3: TGTGCCAGCAGCTCAGGACCAAGTTTGAGCTCCTATAATTCACCCCTCCACTTT. The whole variable domain, filled in from reference TRBV7-2 and TRBJ1-6, reads GAGVSQSPSNKVTEKGKDVELRCDPISGHTALYWYRQSLGQGLEFLIYFQGNSAPDKSGLPSDRFSAERTGGSVSTLTIQRTQQEDSAVYLCASSSGPSLSSYNSPLHFGNGTRLTVT.

A remark on this clonotype: One junction end disagrees with the germline gene, perhaps due to a read error. The gene calls are TRBV4-1 and TRBJ2-7, with TRBD1 matching over 9 bases. CDR1 MGHRA and CDR2 YSYEKL come from the germline V gene. The length of the CDR3 is 14 residues. The DNA for the CDR3 is TGCGCCAGCAGCCAGGGACAGGGAGGGTACGGGCAGTACTTC. Its protein is CASSQGQGGYGQYF.

This chain uses TRBV14 with TRBJ1-2; the D gene is possibly TRBD1 (6 bases). CDR3 length equals 14 residues. Germline assignment: CDR1 SGHDN and CDR2 FVKESK. V was clipped by 0 bases and J by 8 bases, with 13 bases between them. This CDR3 is CASSQDTGLSGYTF. The CDR3 nucleotides read TGTGCCAGCAGCCAAGATACAGGGCTAAGCGGCTACACCTTC.